Below are 27 T cell receptor beta chains sequenced from a single sample in a study of T-cell reconstitution after alpha-beta-depleted transplantation in children. TCRbeta library preparation incorporated unique molecular identifiers. TCRdb ran MiXCR on the PCR reads and lists one entry per CDR3 protein. The sample has about 600,000 distinct CDR3 sequences; 23% are singletons. The sample was PBMCs, mostly from graft donor cells, taken 360 days after TCRalphabeta/CD19-depleted stem cell transplant. Receptors originate from a boy under two years old who had a stem cell transplant for acute myeloid leukemia, so the T cells may come from the graft donor.

This chain connects TRBV28 to TRBJ2-1; 13 bases fit TRBD2. The CDR3 sequence is 14 residues long. In germline, CDR1 is MDHEN, CDR2 SYDVKM. With V trimmed by 6 bases and J by 7 bases, 3 bases remained unmatched. CDR3 in amino acids: CASSPTSGGNEQFF. CDR3 sequence (DNA): TGTGCCAGCAGCCCGACTAGCGGGGGGAATGAGCAGTTCTTC.

This clonotype was recorded at least ten times. V and J are TRBV5-6 and TRBJ2-3; TRBD2 agrees at 15 bases. The J segment lost 8 bases and the V segment lost 1 base, leaving 8 bases of the junction unmatched. This CDR3 spans 17 amino acids. Germline values: CDR1 SGHDT, CDR2 YYEEEE. The CDR3 here is CASSLPRTSGGAATQYF. CDR3 in DNA: TGTGCCAGCAGCTTGCCCCGGACTAGCGGGGGGGCCGCTACGCAGTATTTT.

The V gene is TRBV5-1, the J gene TRBJ2-1; D gene uncertain. The CDR3 sequence is 16 residues long. The germline V gene has CDR1 SGHRS and CDR2 YFSETQ. Trimming removed 0 bases at V and 3 bases at J, with 13 bases between. CDR3 coding DNA: TGCGCCAGCAGCTTGGGGGTGACACCCGGCTACAATGAGCAGTTCTTC. Protein product: CASSLGVTPGYNEQFF.

This clonotype has ten or more counts. The gene calls are TRBV7-2 and TRBJ2-2; TRBD2 matches at 8 bases. The trim removed 5 bases at V and 6 bases at J, leaving 11 bases unmatched. Germline-derived CDR1 and CDR2 are SGHTA and FQGNSA. The CDR3 is 16 residues long. CDR3 residues: CASSLFPGLGAGELFF. CDR3 DNA sequence: TGTGCCAGCAGCCTTTTCCCGGGACTAGGAGCCGGGGAGCTGTTTTTT. Together with reference TRBV7-2 and TRBJ2-2, the CDR3 gives the full variable domain: GAGVSQSPSNKVTEKGKDVELRCDPISGHTALYWYRQSLGQGLEFLIYFQGNSAPDKSGLPSDRFSAERTGGSVSTLTIQRTQQEDSAVYLCASSLFPGLGAGELFFGEGSRLTVL.

This clonotype was recorded a few times. J is TRBJ2-2 and V is TRBV27; D possibly uses TRBD1 or TRBD2 (5 bases each). CDR3 size: 16 residues. With 5 bases removed from V and 7 bases from J, the gap between germline ends came to 20 bases. CDR1 is MNHEY, CDR2 SMNVEV, per germline (reference sequence). CDR3 DNA sequence: TGTGCCAGCAGTGCAACTCCGGGGCGCGCGAACGGGGAGCTGTTTTTT. Protein product: CASSATPGRANGELFF.

This clonotype was observed a few times. The chain employs TRBV20-1 and TRBJ2-7; D unclear. This CDR3 contains 15 residues. V lost 0 bases to trimming and J lost 0 bases, with 12 bases between them. From germline, CDR1 is DFQATT and CDR2 SNEGSKA (reference sequence). This chain's CDR3 is CSARDDLVGSYEQYF. The CDR3 DNA sequence: TGCAGTGCTAGAGATGACCTGGTGGGCTCCTACGAGCAGTACTTC.

The CDR3 reads CASSLRREDRWETQYF. The CDR3 DNA is TGTGCCAGCAGTTTAAGGAGGGAGGACAGATGGGAGACCCAGTACTTC. The chain combines TRBV28 with TRBJ2-5, with D perhaps matching TRBD1 or TRBD2 (6 bases each). The CDR3 consists of 16 residues. In germline, CDR1 is MDHEN, CDR2 SYDVKM. Trimming removed 2 bases at V and 5 bases at J, with 18 bases between. The whole variable domain, filled in from reference TRBV28 and TRBJ2-5, reads DVKVTQSSRYLVKRTGEKVFLECVQDMDHENMFWYRQDPGLGLRLIYFSYDVKMKEKGDIPEGYSVSREKKERFSLILESASTNQTSMYLCASSLRREDRWETQYFGPGTRLLVL.

The chain is built from TRBV11-2 and TRBJ2-2; no definite D call. The V and J ends lost 5 bases and 0 bases respectively, with 10 bases between them. The CDR3 is 15 amino acids. Germline loops: CDR1 SGHAT, CDR2 FQNNGV. CDR3 nucleotide sequence: TGTGCCAGCAGCGGTTTTGAGGCGAACACCGGGGAGCTGTTTTTT. Translation gives CASSGFEANTGELFF.

This chain connects TRBV7-6 to TRBJ1-2; D uncertain. V was clipped by 1 base and J by 2 bases, with 5 bases between them. The CDR3 has 13 amino acids. Germline-derived CDR1 and CDR2 are SGHVS and FNYEAQ. This CDR3 reads CASSLEPNYGYTF. CDR3 DNA: TGTGCCAGCAGCTTAGAACCAAACTATGGCTACACCTTC. The entire variable domain, with the rest obtained from reference TRBV7-6 and TRBJ1-2, is as follows: GAGVSQSPRYKVTKRGQDVALRCDPISGHVSLYWYRQALGQGPEFLTYFNYEAQQDKSGLPNDRFSAERPEGSISTLTIQRTEQRDSAMYRCASSLEPNYGYTFGSGTRLTVV.

This chain joins TRBV20-1 and TRBJ1-2; 9 bases align to TRBD1. The V segment lost 4 bases and the J segment 8 bases; nucleotides outside the gene matches: 5. The germline V gene encodes CDR1 DFQATT and CDR2 SNEGSKA (reference sequence). The CDR3 consists of 12 residues. The CDR3 bases are TGCAGTGCTACAGGGACAGGGAACGGCTACACCTTC. Amino acids: CSATGTGNGYTF.

V is TRBV7-2 and J is TRBJ2-1; 8 positions match TRBD1. The CDR3 consists of 14 residues. Trimming removed 5 bases from V and 10 bases from J; junction bases left unmatched: 10. In germline, CDR1 is SGHTA, CDR2 FQGNSA. Here the CDR3 reads CASSAMDRVREQFF. CDR3 nucleotide sequence: TGTGCCAGCAGCGCAATGGACAGGGTGCGGGAGCAGTTCTTC.

The chain has TRBV11-2 and TRBJ2-5, with TRBD2 identical over 10 bases. Germline lookup yields CDR1 SGHAT and CDR2 FQNNGV. V gave up 6 bases and J gave up 4 bases; unmatched junction bases: 8. The CDR3 extends over 15 amino acids. The CDR3: CASRPGLAARETQYF. For the CDR3, the DNA is TGTGCCAGCAGACCTGGACTAGCGGCCCGAGAGACCCAGTACTTC.

V usage is TRBV12-3 or TRBV12-4 and J usage is TRBJ2-2, with D unclear. The CDR3 is 14 residues long. The V end lost 2 bases, the J end lost 5 bases, and 9 bases lay between the germline ends. The CDR3 here is CASSLPIATGELFF. Written as DNA, the CDR3 is TGTGCCAGCAGTTTACCAATCGCGACCGGGGAGCTGTTTTTT.

The V call is TRBV7-2, the J call TRBJ2-4; D not certain. V was cut by 4 bases and J by 0 bases, with 10 bases left in between. The germline CDR1 and CDR2 sequences are SGHTA and FQGNSA. The CDR3 is made up of 15 amino acids. CDR3 coding DNA: TGTGCCAGCAGCTCAACGACGGTAGCCAAAAACATTCAGTACTTC. It yields the protein CASSSTTVAKNIQYF.

The chain is built from TRBV5-1 and TRBJ1-2; D is possibly TRBD1 (5 bases). V was shortened by 4 bases and J by 4 bases, with 14 bases between the two germline ends. Germline CDR1 SGHRS, CDR2 YFSETQ. This CDR3 comprises 14 residues. This chain's CDR3 is CASSLSRDLYGYTF. The CDR3 DNA reads TGCGCCAGCAGCCTTTCACGGGACCTCTATGGCTACACCTTC.

The rearrangement uses TRBV28 and TRBJ1-5; D perhaps matches TRBD1 (6 bases). V lost 6 bases, J lost 5 bases, and 14 bases lay in between. The CDR3 is made up of 14 amino acids. Germline CDR1 reads MDHEN; CDR2 reads SYDVKM. CDR3 coding DNA: TGTGCCAGCAGGTGGGACATGACCTATCAGCCCCAGCATTTT. Its protein is CASRWDMTYQPQHF.

This clonotype was picked up a small number of times. The chain joins TRBV7-2 to TRBJ2-3; TRBD2 aligns across 7 bases. Germline CDR1 SGHTA, CDR2 FQGNSA. The CDR3 totals 13 residues. V trimming: 8 bases; J trimming: 6 bases; junction bases outside the gene matches: 8. The CDR3 region has the DNA TGTGCCAGCCGCGGCGGGGGAAAGGATACGCAGTATTTT. Its translation: CASRGGGKDTQYF. The full variable domain, with the rest looked up from reference TRBV7-2 and TRBJ2-3, is GAGVSQSPSNKVTEKGKDVELRCDPISGHTALYWYRQSLGQGLEFLIYFQGNSAPDKSGLPSDRFSAERTGGSVSTLTIQRTQQEDSAVYLCASRGGGKDTQYFGPGTRLTVL.

In its sample, this clonotype was seen many times. The chain joins TRBV7-2 to TRBJ1-6; D unclear. The V and J ends lost 1 base and 4 bases respectively, with 11 bases between them. CDR1 and CDR2 (germline): SGHTA, FQGNSA. This CDR3 has 16 residues. CDR3 bases: TGTGCCAGCAGCTTAGGGTCGGCCCTGTATAATTCACCCCTCCACTTT. This gives the protein CASSLGSALYNSPLHF.

In this sample, this clonotype turned up a few times. The genes are TRBV7-6 and TRBJ1-1, with 7 bases fitting TRBD1. Unmatched junction bases numbered 6, after V lost 5 bases and J lost 0 bases. The length of the CDR3 is 15 residues. The germline CDR1 and CDR2 sequences are SGHVS and FNYEAQ. The CDR3 sequence is CASSRETGVNTEAFF. The CDR3 coding sequence is TGTGCCAGCAGCCGGGAAACAGGGGTGAACACTGAAGCTTTCTTT.

This rearrangement joins TRBV7-6 to TRBJ2-5; TRBD2 aligns across 11 bases. Germline-derived CDR1 and CDR2 are SGHVS and FNYEAQ. Trimming cost V 0 bases and J 3 bases; bases outside gene matches: 3. The CDR3 runs 16 residues. The CDR3 loop is CASSLAPLAGEETQYF. For the CDR3, the DNA is TGTGCCAGCAGCTTAGCTCCACTAGCGGGGGAAGAGACCCAGTACTTC.

The rearrangement joins TRBV12-3 or TRBV12-4 to TRBJ1-6; D may be TRBD1 (5 bases). The V end lost 6 bases, the J end lost 9 bases, and 15 bases lay between the germline ends. This CDR3 is 14 amino acids long. The CDR3 protein is CASRAGIQRSPLHF. Written as DNA, the CDR3 is TGTGCCAGCAGAGCAGGGATACAGCGTTCACCCCTCCACTTT.

This clonotype appeared many times. The chain combines TRBV20-1 with TRBJ2-1; D is unresolved. CDR1 and CDR2 from the germline V gene are DFQATT and SNEGSKA (reference sequence). Trimming stripped 3 bases from V and 0 bases from J, with 18 bases between. The CDR3 totals 17 residues. CDR3 in amino acids: CSASSSRLPSSYNEQFF. The CDR3 DNA sequence: TGCAGTGCTAGTAGCTCCCGACTTCCGAGCTCCTACAATGAGCAGTTCTTC.

The V and J genes are TRBV21-1 and TRBJ2-7; TRBD1 was called by the table and not checked on the DNA. TRBV21-1 is given as a pseudogene. The CDR3 contains 15 residues. The CDR3 DNA is TGTGCCAGGGTAGCGAGTTATAGGGGAACCTACGAGCAGTACTTC. Its protein product is CARVASYRGTYEQYF.

V usage is TRBV20-1 and J usage is TRBJ1-1; 9 nucleotides line up with TRBD1. The CDR3 contains 13 residues. V trimming: 3 bases; J trimming: 4 bases; junction bases outside the gene matches: 3. The V gene's germline CDR1 is DFQATT and CDR2 SNEGSKA (reference sequence). CDR3 loop: CSARGQGSTEAFF. The CDR3 DNA reads as TGCAGTGCTAGGGGACAGGGTAGCACTGAAGCTTTCTTT.

Many counts were recorded for this clonotype. The genes are TRBV29-1 and TRBJ1-1; 7 bases are shared with TRBD1. The J segment lost 6 bases and the V segment lost 7 bases, leaving 14 bases of the junction unmatched. The CDR3 consists of 14 residues. The germline V gene has CDR1 SQVTM and CDR2 ANQGSEA. The CDR3 sequence is CSAIPGQSMAEAFF. The CDR3 bases are TGCAGCGCAATTCCGGGACAGTCTATGGCTGAAGCTTTCTTT. Full variable domain (rest looked up from reference TRBV29-1 and TRBJ1-1): SAVISQKPSRDICQRGTSLTIQCQVDSQVTMMFWYRQQPGQSLTLIATANQGSEATYESGFVIDKFPISRPNLTFSTLTVSNMSPEDSSIYLCSAIPGQSMAEAFFGQGTRLTVV.

This clonotype was seen at least ten times. V is TRBV4-3 and J is TRBJ2-3; possible D gene TRBD2, 5 bases. Germline CDR1 and CDR2: LGHNA and YSLEER. With 0 bases removed from V and 5 bases from J, the gap between germline ends came to 9 bases. This CDR3 region has 14 residues. CDR3 sequence: CASSQDLAEDTQYF. The CDR3, as DNA: TGCGCCAGCAGCCAAGACCTAGCAGAAGATACGCAGTATTTT.

The chain links TRBV4-3 to TRBJ1-3; TRBD1 might be the D (6 bases). CDR1 and CDR2 (germline): LGHNA, YSLEER. V lost 3 bases, J lost 4 bases, and 16 bases lay in between. The CDR3 has 16 amino acids. DNA of the CDR3: TGCGCCAGCAGCCAGGACCGGGACACTGCCGGAAACACCATATATTTT. Protein product: CASSQDRDTAGNTIYF.